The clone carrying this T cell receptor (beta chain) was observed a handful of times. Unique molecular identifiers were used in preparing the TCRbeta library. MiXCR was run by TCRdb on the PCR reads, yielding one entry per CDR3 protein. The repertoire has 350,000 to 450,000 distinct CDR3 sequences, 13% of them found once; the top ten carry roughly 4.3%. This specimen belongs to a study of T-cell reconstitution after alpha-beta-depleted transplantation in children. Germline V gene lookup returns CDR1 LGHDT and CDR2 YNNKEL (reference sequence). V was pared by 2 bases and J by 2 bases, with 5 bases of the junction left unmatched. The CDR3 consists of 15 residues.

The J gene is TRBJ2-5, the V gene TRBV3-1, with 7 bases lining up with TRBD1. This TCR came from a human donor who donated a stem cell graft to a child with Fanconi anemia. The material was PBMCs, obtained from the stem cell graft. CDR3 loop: CASSQNHRGQETQYF. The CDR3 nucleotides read TGTGCCAGCAGCCAAAACCACAGGGGACAAGAGACCCAGTACTTC.